This T cell receptor (beta chain) was observed in a study of metastatic and nonmetastatic thyroid tumors. Prior to thyroid surgery, none of the patients had received any treatment. In germline, CDR1 is SGHDN, CDR2 FVKESK. The CDR3 spans 14 residues. Comments on this clone: At one end, the junction sequence differs from germline, possibly due to a read error. Other nucleotide sequences from this sample produce the same CDR3.

MiXCR reprocessed the PCR reads for TCRdb. This table has 30,000 or so clones, roughly 29% appearing once. The chain couples TRBV14 to TRBJ2-7; D may be TRBD1 (6 bases). The sample taken for sequencing was blood. The TCR originated in a female donor with papillary thyroid cancer or a benign thyroid nodule (not recorded which). Some clones in this sample may be carry-over from other donors' samples. The CDR3 loop reads CASSQLDRLYEQYF. The CDR3 bases are TGTGCCAGCAGCCAACTCGACAGGCTCTACGAGCAATACTTT. Full variable domain (outside the CDR3, taken from reference TRBV14 and TRBJ2-7): EAGVTQFPSHSVIEKGQTVTLRCDPISGHDNLYWYRRVMGKEIKFLLHFVKESKQDESGMPNNRFLAERTGGTYSTLKVQPAELEDSGVYFCASSQLDRLYEQYFGPGTRLTVT.